This is a list of T cell receptor beta chains from one sample in a study of blood T cell repertoires in COVID-19. Repertoires were generated with immunoSEQ multiplex PCR, while TCRdb's copy carries only in-frame clones and drops some. Of roughly 190,000 clones in the sample, roughly 86% were seen once. The source material was peripheral blood. The receptors were sampled from a woman in her 70s with active or convalescent COVID-19. Both conserved end residues are part of each CDR3. Each record gives: D gene, J gene, V gene, clone size, CDR3 DNA, CDR3 protein. A D gene is named only where the DNA matches it firmly. Only some rows state a clone size, as once, few, many or a class for expanded clones.

D: -
J: TRBJ1-6
V: TRBV18
size: few
DNA: TGTGCCAGCTCACATAACCACCCACGGCTAACGGGGTCCAGGAAAAATTCACCCCTCCACTTT
CDR3: CASSHNHPRLTGSRKNSPLHF

D: TRBD1
J: TRBJ1-3
V: TRBV15
size: few
DNA: TGTGCCACCGCTAGGGACAGCGGCGCCCCTCGGCTGTTT
CDR3: CATARDSGAPRLF

D: -
J: TRBJ2-2
V: TRBV7-3
size: few
DNA: TGTGCCAGCAGATGGGGGCCGAACACCGGGGAGCTGTTTTTT
CDR3: CASRWGPNTGELFF

D: TRBD1
J: TRBJ1-5
V: TRBV27
size: -
DNA: TGTGCCAGCGGGCCGGGACAGGGGACGTATAGCAATCAGCCCCAGCATTTT
CDR3: CASGPGQGTYSNQPQHF

D: -
J: TRBJ1-2
V: TRBV18
size: -
DNA: TGTGCCAGCTCCCTCGACAGTTCCTATGGCTACACCTTC
CDR3: CASSLDSSYGYTF

D: -
J: TRBJ2-7
V: TRBV11-2
size: -
DNA: TGTGCCAGCAGCCGCGCGGGGTACGAGCAGTACTTC
CDR3: CASSRAGYEQYF

D: TRBD1
J: TRBJ1-1
V: TRBV7-3
size: -
DNA: TGTGCCAGCAGCTCCGCAGGGGGAGGCACTGAAGCTTTCTTT
CDR3: CASSSAGGGTEAFF

D: TRBD2
J: TRBJ2-1
V: TRBV5-1
size: -
DNA: TGCGCCAGCAGCTTTGGCGGGGGGAGCTCCTACAATGAGCAGTTCTTC
CDR3: CASSFGGGSSYNEQFF

D: TRBD1
J: TRBJ2-5
V: TRBV6-1
size: few
DNA: TGTGCCAGCAGTGAAGGGAGGAGTGGCTGGGACAGCAGCTATGAGACCCAGTACTTC
CDR3: CASSEGRSGWDSSYETQYF

D: TRBD2
J: TRBJ2-7
V: TRBV7-9
size: -
DNA: TGTGCCAGCAGCGGGGAGCGGGAGGGACCCTACGAGCAGTACTTC
CDR3: CASSGEREGPYEQYF

D: TRBD1
J: TRBJ1-1
V: TRBV12-3/TRBV12-4
size: -
DNA: TGTGCCAGCACCGACAGGGAGGCTGAAGCTTTCTTT
CDR3: CASTDREAEAFF